This T cell receptor beta chain was obtained from a study of shared clonotypes between healthy human individuals. The CD4+ fraction was divided into a CD45RA+ naive subset and a CD45RA-negative memory subset. V was pared by 5 bases and J by 9 bases, with 9 bases of the junction left unmatched. Germline loops: CDR1 SGHTA, CDR2 FQGNSA. This CDR3 is 15 amino acids long. Sequencing was performed with immunoSEQ multiplex PCR; in TCRdb, only in-frame clones are kept and a portion is missing. The data contain 2,500,000 or so clones, just over 90% of them seen just once; the ten biggest clones take up 0.11% to 0.15%.

The sequenced sample was naive CD4+ T cells sorted from blood. Subset meaning: CD45RA+ positively selected. The chain recombines TRBV7-2 with TRBJ2-7; 14 bases align to TRBD2. The sequence was collected from a man aged 18 to 30 in good health. CDR3 bases: TGTGCCAGCAGCGAGGGACTAGCGGGAGATAACGGGCAGTACTTC. Translating it yields CASSEGLAGDNGQYF.